The TCR beta chain under discussion was sequenced for a study of blood T cells in healthy people across ages. CDR1 is SGHRS, CDR2 YFSETQ, per germline. The V end was cut by 4 bases, the J end by 5 bases, with 14 bases between. The CDR3 covers 14 residues. Isolated PBMCs totaled at least 6.5 million in each sample. Per sample, extraction of total RNA gave at least 6 micrograms in every case. A J-beta primer mix and a sample-barcoded 5' primer were used in a second PCR of about 7 to 12 cycles. TCRdb called the 5' RACE reads again in MiXCR, with one record for every CDR3 protein. The sample consists of roughly 700,000 distinct CDR3 sequences, approximately 30% of them appearing once.

The receptor's source is a woman aged 80 or over in good health. V and J are TRBV5-1 and TRBJ2-3, with unresolved D. The sequenced material came from blood. CDR3 protein: CASSLSTRIDTQYF. The CDR3 DNA reads as TGCGCCAGCAGCCTCTCGACACGTATAGATACGCAGTATTTT.